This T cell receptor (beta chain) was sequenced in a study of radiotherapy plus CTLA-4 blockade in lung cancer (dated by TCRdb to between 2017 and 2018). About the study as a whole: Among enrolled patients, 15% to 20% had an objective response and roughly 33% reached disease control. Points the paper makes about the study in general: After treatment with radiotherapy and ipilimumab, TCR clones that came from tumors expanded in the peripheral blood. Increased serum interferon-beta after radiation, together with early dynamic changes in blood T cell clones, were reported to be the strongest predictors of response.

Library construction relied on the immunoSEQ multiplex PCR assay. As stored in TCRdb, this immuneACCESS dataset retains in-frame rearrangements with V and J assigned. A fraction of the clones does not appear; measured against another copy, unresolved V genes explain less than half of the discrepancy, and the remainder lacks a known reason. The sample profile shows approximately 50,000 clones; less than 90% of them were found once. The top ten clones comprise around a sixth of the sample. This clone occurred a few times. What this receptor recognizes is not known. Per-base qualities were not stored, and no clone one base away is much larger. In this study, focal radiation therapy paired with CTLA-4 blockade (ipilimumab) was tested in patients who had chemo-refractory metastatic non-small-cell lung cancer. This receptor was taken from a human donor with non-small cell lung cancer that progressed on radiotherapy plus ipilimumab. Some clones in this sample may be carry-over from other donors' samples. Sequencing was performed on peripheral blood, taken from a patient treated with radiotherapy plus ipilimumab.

Here the CDR3 is given as CASSEYGNSPLHF. The DNA is TGTGCCAGCAGTGAATATGGCAATTCACCCCTCCACTTT. The receptor chain draws on TRBV25-1 and TRBJ1-6; no D gene can be assigned with confidence. The junction shows trimming of 0 bases on V and 7 bases on J, plus 4 bases between the germline ends. The CDR3 measures 13 amino acids from cysteine to phenylalanine. The entry retains the CDR3 DNA only, 39 bases that are in frame from base 1. The CDR1 and CDR2 encoded by the germline V gene are MGHDK and SYGVNS.